This is a list of T cell receptor beta chains from one sample in a study of blood T cell repertoires in COVID-19. Using immunoSEQ multiplex PCR, the repertoire was profiled, and TCRdb retains in-frame clones only, with some absent. In the table there are roughly 190,000 clones, roughly three quarters of which are singletons. The source material was peripheral blood. These receptors all stem from a woman aged 50 to 60 with active or convalescent COVID-19. Both conserved end residues are part of each CDR3.

TRBV19 14 CASSMAREYRGYTF
TRBV7-9 15 CASSLVGQVQETQYF
TRBV9 14 CASSVGQGGSPLHF
TRBV3-1/TRBV3-2 13 CASSPGLANIQYF
TRBV28 17 CASSFVEPRVSFRPQHF
TRBV30 15 CAWSLLAGGLDTQYF
TRBV6-5 15 CASSYVGPRGYEQYF
TRBV25-1 16 CASSNSQTGAIEKLFF
TRBV5-1 18 CASSPTGQGANFAYGYTF
TRBV6-2/TRBV6-3 15 CASSPRDYLTDTQYF
TRBV4-2 16 CASSQDGTSGTDTQYF
TRBV3-1/TRBV3-2 13 CASSQQAGETQYF
TRBV19 13 CASSTTGYNEQFF
TRBV5-1 15 CASRLRGSGPNEQFF
TRBV2 19 CASSPGLAGGDPTYNEQFF
TRBV24-1 15 CATSDPDSSYNEQFF
TRBV7-6 16 CASSPIPGQPTPLQYF
TRBV7-8 15 CASSSPDRTSYEQYF
TRBV7-2 17 CASSLGGAGTGVEKLFF
TRBV11-2 13 CASSLDRDTEAFF
TRBV4-3 16 CASSQRRDRNTGELFF
TRBV4-2 13 CASSPRAGDEQFF
TRBV7-9 19 CASSLGLAGARGGTDTQYF
TRBV20-1 16 CSASRGLAKTSDTQYF
TRBV30 13 CAWTGGGTGELFF
TRBV28 17 CASRGHRGQPRQETQYF
TRBV5-6 12 CASSLGQIEAFF
TRBV10-3 12 CATQALTETQYF
TRBV7-2 14 CASSFRETGNGYTF
TRBV7-2 15 CASSLPTGVSYEQYF
TRBV4-3 14 CASSQDSREIQAFF
TRBV27 13 CASNLAGVNEQFF
TRBV5-6 14 CASSPDRGRLGYTF
TRBV7-6 15 CASSKSHSSTDTQYF
TRBV6-5 15 CASSYSMDSFYGYTF
TRBV28 13 CAGGRSPTDTQYF
TRBV7-3 15 CASSLPGQGTGELFF